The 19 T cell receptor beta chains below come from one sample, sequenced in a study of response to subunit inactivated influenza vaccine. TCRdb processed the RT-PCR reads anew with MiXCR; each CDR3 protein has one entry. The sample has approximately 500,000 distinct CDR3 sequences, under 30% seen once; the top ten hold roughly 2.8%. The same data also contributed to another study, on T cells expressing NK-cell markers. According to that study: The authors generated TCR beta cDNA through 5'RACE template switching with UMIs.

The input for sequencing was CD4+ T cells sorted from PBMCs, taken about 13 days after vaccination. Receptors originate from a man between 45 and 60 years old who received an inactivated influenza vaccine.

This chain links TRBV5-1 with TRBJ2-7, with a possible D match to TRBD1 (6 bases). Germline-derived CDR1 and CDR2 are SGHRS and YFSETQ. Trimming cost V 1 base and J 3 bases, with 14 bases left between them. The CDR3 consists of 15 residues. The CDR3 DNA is TGCGCCAGCAGCTTGTTAGGGACAACGAACTACGAGCAGTACTTC. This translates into CASSLLGTTNYEQYF.

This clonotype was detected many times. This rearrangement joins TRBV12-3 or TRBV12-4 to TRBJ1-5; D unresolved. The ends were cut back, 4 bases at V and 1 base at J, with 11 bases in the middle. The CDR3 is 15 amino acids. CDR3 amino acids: CASSSAGVSNQPQHF. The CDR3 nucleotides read TGTGCCAGCAGTTCCGCGGGCGTGAGCAATCAGCCCCAGCATTTT.

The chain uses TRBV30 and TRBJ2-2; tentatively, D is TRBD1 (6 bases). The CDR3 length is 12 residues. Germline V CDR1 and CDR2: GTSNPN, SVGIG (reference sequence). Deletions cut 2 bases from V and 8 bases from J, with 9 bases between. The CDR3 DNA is TGTGCCTGGAGTAGGGGGAAGGGGGAGCTGTTTTTT. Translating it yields CAWSRGKGELFF.

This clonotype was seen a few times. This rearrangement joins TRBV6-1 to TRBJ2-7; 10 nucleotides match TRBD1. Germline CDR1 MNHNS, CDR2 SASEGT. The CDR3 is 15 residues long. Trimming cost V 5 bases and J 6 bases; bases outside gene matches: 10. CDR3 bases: TGTGCCAGCAGTCGGCTCGGGACAGGGGAAGGCGAGCAGTACTTC. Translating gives CASSRLGTGEGEQYF.

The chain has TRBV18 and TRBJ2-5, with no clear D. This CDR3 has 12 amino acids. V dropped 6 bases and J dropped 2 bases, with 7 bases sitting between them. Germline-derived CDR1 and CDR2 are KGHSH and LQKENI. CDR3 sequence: CASSQKQETQYF. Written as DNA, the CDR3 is TGTGCCAGCTCTCAGAAACAAGAGACCCAGTACTTC.

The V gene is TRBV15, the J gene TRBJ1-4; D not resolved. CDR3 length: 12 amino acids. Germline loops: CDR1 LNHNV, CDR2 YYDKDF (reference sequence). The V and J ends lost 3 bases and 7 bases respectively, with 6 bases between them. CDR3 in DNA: TGTGCCACCAGCAGGGTCTCTGAAAAACTGTTTTTT. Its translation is CATSRVSEKLFF.

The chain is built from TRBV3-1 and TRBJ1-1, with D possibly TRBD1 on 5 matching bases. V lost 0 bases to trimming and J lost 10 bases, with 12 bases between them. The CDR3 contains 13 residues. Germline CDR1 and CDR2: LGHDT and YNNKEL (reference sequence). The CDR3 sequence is CASSQDEGRVAFF. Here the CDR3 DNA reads TGTGCCAGCAGCCAAGATGAAGGCAGGGTAGCTTTCTTT. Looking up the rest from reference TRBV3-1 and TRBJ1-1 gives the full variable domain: DTAVSQTPKYLVTQMGNDKSIKCEQNLGHDTMYWYKQDSKKFLKIMFSYNNKELIINETVPNRFSPKSPDKAHLNLHINSLELGDSAVYFCASSQDEGRVAFFGQGTRLTVV.

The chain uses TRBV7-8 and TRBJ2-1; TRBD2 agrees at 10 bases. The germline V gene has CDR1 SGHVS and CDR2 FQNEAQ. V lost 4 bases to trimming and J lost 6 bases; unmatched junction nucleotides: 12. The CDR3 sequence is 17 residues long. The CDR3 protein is CASSSIQSRLAGNEQFF. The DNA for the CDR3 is TGTGCCAGCAGCTCCATCCAATCCCGACTAGCGGGCAATGAGCAGTTCTTC.

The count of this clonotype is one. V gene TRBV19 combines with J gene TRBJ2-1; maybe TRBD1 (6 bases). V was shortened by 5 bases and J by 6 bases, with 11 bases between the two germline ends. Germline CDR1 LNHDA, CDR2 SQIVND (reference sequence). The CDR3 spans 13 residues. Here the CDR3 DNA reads TGTGCCAGTAGTCAACAGGGTCTCAATGAGCAGTTCTTC. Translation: CASSQQGLNEQFF.

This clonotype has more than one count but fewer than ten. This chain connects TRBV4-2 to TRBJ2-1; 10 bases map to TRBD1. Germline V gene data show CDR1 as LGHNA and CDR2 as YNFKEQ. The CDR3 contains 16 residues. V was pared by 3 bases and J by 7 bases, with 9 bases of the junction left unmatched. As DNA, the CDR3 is TGTGCCAGCAGCCATGCTGGGACAGGGGTTTTTAATGAGCAGTTCTTC. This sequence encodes CASSHAGTGVFNEQFF.

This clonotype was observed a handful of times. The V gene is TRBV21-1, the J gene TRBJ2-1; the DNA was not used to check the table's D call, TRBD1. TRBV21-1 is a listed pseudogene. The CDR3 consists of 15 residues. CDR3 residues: CASSKGPTGFNEQFF. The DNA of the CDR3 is TGTGCCAGCAGCAAAGGTCCGACAGGGTTCAATGAGCAGTTCTTC.

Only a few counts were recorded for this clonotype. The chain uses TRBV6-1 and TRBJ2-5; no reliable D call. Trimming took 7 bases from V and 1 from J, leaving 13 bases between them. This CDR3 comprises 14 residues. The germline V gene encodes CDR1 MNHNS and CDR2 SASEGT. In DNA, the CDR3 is TGTGCCAGCATGTCCTACGGCGGCCAAGAGACCCAGTACTTC. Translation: CASMSYGGQETQYF.

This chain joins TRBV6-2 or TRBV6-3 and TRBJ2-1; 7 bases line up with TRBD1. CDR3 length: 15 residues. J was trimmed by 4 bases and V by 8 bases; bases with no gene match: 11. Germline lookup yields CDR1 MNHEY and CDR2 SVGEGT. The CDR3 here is CASGLQGITYNEQFF. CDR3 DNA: TGTGCCAGCGGTCTACAGGGGATTACTTACAATGAGCAGTTCTTC.

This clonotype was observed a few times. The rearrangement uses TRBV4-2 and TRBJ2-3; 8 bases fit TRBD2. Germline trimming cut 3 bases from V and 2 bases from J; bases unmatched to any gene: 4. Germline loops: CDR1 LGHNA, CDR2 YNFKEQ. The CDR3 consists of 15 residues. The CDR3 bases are TGTGCCAGCAGCCAGGCGGGAGGTCCCACAGATACGCAGTATTTT. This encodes CASSQAGGPTDTQYF.

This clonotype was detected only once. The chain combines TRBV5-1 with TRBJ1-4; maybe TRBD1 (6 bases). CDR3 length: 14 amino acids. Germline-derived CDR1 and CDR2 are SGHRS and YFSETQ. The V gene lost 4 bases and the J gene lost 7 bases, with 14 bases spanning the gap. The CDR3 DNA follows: TGCGCCAGCAGCCAGACAGGAGTAGGTGAAAAACTGTTTTTT. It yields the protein CASSQTGVGEKLFF.

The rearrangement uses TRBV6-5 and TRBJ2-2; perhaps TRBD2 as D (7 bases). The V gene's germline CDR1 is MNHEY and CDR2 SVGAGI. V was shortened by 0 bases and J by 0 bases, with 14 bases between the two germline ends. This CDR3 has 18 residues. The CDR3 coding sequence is TGTGCCAGCAGTTACTCCCCCTCGGGGGGCGCGAACACCGGGGAGCTGTTTTTT. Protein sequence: CASSYSPSGGANTGELFF.

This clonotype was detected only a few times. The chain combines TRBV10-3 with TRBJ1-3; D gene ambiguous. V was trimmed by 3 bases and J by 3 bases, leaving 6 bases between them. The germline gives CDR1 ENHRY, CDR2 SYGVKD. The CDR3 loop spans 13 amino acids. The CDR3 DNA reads TGTGCCATCAGTGAAGAGGGTGGAAACACCATATATTTT. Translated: CAISEEGGNTIYF.

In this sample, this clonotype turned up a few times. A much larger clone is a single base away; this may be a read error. The CDR3 region has the DNA TGTGCCAGCAGGGGTAGCGGGAGCTCCTACGAGCAGTACTTC. Its protein is CASRGSGSSYEQYF. The chain recombines TRBV28 with TRBJ2-7; 9 bases agree with TRBD2. Germline V gene lookup returns CDR1 MDHEN and CDR2 SYDVKM. V was pared by 6 bases and J by 0 bases, with 3 bases of the junction left unmatched. This CDR3 has 14 residues.

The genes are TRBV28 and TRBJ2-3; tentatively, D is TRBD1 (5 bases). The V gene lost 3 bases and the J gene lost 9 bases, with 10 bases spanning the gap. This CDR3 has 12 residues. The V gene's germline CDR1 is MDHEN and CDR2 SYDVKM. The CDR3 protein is CASSLSRATQYF. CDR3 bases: TGTGCCAGCAGTTTGAGCAGGGCAACGCAGTATTTT.